This TCR beta chain was sequenced for a study of T cell repertoires in cytomegalovirus infection. V lost 4 bases, J lost 14 bases, and 9 bases lay in between. In germline, CDR1 is SGHVT, CDR2 SQSDAQ. The CDR3 has 11 amino acids. Using its own MiXCR run on the reads, TCRdb lists one record per CDR3 protein. The table has about 180,000 distinct CDR3 sequences, about 15% seen once. Sequenced: CD8+ T cells from PBMCs. The chain recombines TRBV7-4 with TRBJ1-6, with TRBD1 as a possible D gene (5 bases). The receptor was derived from a human donor in good health (CMV status not recorded). Some clones in this sample may be carry-over from other donors' samples. The CDR3 DNA reads TGTGCCAGCAGCTCGGGGGGGGCCCTCCACTTT. Its protein is CASSSGGALHF.